This TCR beta chain came from a study of regulatory T cells in long-lasting Graves disease. The CDR3 runs to 15 residues. With V trimmed by 3 bases and J by 5 bases, 4 bases remained unmatched. Germline values: CDR1 SGHVS, CDR2 FNYEAQ. General study findings and limits: A greater number of public clonotypes (approximately 2,700) was shared by persistent patients than by new patients (just over 950).

The time point was: newly diagnosed GD, antithyroid drugs for less than 3 months. RNA from PBMCs was the source of the TCR library. The authors diagnosed Graves' disease using American Thyroid Association guidelines. Libraries of TCR beta came from iRepertoire HTBI primers plus Arm-PCR of CDR3 regions. TCRdb reanalysed the multiplex PCR reads using MiXCR and keeps one entry per CDR3 protein. This sample has hundreds of thousands of distinct CDR3 sequences, with roughly 15% found just once. As to this clonotype: Its target is not known.

This sample was shared with a second study, whose subject was T cells in Graves' hyperthyroidism and ophthalmopathy. That investigation notes: The study defined stable Graves' hyperthyroidism as no ophthalmopathy progression within 18 months. The HTBI primer set served for first-round RT-PCR of the TCR CDR3.

The clonotype comes from a woman aged 30 to 39 with Graves disease. This material consisted of peripheral blood mononuclear cells (PBMCs), taken at new diagnosis, from a patient treated with antithyroid drugs. This rearrangement joins TRBV7-6 to TRBJ2-2; 9 bases align to TRBD1. The CDR3 region has the DNA TGTGCCAGCAGCTTCCTCGGGACAGGGACCGGGGAGCTGTTTTTT. Translation gives CASSFLGTGTGELFF.